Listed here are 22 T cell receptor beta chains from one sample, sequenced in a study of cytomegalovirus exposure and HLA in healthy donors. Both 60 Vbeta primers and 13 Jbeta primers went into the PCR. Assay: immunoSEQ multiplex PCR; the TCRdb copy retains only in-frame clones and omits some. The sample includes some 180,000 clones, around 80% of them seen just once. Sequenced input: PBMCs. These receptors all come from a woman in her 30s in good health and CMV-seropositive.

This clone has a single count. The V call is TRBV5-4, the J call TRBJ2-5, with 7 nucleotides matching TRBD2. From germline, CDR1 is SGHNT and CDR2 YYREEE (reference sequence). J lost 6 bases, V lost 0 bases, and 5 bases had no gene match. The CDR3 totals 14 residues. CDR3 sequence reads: CASSLEGRGKTQYF. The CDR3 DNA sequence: TGTGCCAGCAGCTTGGAGGGGCGGGGGAAGACCCAGTACTTC.

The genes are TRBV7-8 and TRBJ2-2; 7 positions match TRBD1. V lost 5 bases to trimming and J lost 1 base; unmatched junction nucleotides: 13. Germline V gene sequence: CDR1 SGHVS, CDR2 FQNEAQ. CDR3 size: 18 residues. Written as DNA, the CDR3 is TGTGCCAGCAGCGAAACAGGGGCGTTGGCTTTGAACACCGGGGAGCTGTTTTTT. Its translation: CASSETGALALNTGELFF. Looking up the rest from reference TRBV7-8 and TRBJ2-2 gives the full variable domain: GAGVSQSPRYKVAKRGQDVALRCDPISGHVSLFWYQQALGQGPEFLTYFQNEAQLDKSGLPSDRFFAERPEGSVSTLKIQRTQQEDSAVYLCASSETGALALNTGELFFGEGSRLTVL.

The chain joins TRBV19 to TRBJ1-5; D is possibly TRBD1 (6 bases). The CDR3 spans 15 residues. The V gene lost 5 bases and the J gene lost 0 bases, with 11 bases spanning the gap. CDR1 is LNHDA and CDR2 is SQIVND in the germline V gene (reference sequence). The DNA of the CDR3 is TGTGCCAGTAGTGAGATACAGGGTAGCAATCAGCCCCAGCATTTT. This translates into CASSEIQGSNQPQHF. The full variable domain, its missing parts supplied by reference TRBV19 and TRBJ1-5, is DGGITQSPKYLFRKEGQNVTLSCEQNLNHDAMYWYRQDPGQGLRLIYYSQIVNDFQKGDIAEGYSVSREKKESFPLTVTSAQKNPTAFYLCASSEIQGSNQPQHFGDGTRLSIL.

CDR3 residues: CAWNPGWANEQFF. The CDR3 nucleotides are TGTGCCTGGAATCCAGGATGGGCAAATGAGCAGTTCTTC. This chain connects TRBV30 to TRBJ2-1; D is ambiguous. This CDR3 has 13 residues. V lost 4 bases to trimming and J lost 7 bases, with 14 bases between them. Germline loops: CDR1 GTSNPN, CDR2 SVGIG (reference sequence).

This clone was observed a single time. CDR3 sequence reads: CASSLGVSYEQYF. CDR3 nucleotide sequence: TGTGCCAGCAGCCTAGGGGTGTCCTACGAGCAGTACTTC. The rearrangement uses TRBV28 and TRBJ2-7, with a tentative D call TRBD1 (5 bases). The germline V and J ends were trimmed by 6 bases and 1 base, with 10 bases remaining between them. The CDR3 loop spans 13 amino acids. In germline, CDR1 is MDHEN, CDR2 SYDVKM.

CDR3 sequence (DNA): TGTGCTAGTGGTTTGACAGGGGTGAACACCGGGGAGCTGTTTTTT. Protein: CASGLTGVNTGELFF. This sequence joins TRBV12-5 and TRBJ2-2; TRBD1 agrees at 7 bases. J lost 1 base, V lost 2 bases, and 1 base had no gene match. Germline V gene lookup returns CDR1 LGHNT and CDR2 FRNRAP. This CDR3 comprises 15 residues.

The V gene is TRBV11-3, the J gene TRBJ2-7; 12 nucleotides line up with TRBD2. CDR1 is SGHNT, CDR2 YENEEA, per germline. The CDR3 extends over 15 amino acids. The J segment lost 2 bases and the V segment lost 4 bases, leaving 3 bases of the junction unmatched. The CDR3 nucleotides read TGTGCCAGCAGCTCAGGACTAGCGGGGACCTACGAGCAGTACTTC. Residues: CASSSGLAGTYEQYF.

CDR3 sequence (DNA): TGTGCCAGCAGCCATGGTCCGGGCCGGGACTCCTCCTACAATGAGCAGTTCTTC. Its protein product is CASSHGPGRDSSYNEQFF. V and J are TRBV7-9 and TRBJ2-1; D is perhaps TRBD2 (6 bases). Germline V gene sequence: CDR1 SEHNR, CDR2 FQNEAQ (reference sequence). The CDR3 runs 18 residues. V was shortened by 5 bases and J by 0 bases, with 20 bases between the two germline ends.

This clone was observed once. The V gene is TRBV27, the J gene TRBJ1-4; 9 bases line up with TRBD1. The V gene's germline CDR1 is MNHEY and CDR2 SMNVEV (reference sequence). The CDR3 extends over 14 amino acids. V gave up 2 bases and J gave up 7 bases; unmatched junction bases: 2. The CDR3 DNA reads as TGTGCCAGCAGTTTAAGGGACAGGGCTGAAAAACTGTTTTTT. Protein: CASSLRDRAEKLFF.

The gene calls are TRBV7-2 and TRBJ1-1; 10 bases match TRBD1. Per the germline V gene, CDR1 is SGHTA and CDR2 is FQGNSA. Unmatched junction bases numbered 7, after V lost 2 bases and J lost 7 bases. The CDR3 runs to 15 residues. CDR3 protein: CASSLTRQGAIEAFF. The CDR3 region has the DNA TGTGCCAGCAGCTTAACGCGACAGGGGGCTATTGAAGCTTTCTTT.

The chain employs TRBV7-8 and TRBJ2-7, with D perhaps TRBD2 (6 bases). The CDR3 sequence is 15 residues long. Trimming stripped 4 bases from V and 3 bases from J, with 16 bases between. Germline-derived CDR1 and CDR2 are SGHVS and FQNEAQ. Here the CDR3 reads CASSSQGGVGYEQYF. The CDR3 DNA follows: TGTGCCAGCAGCTCCCAGGGCGGGGTAGGCTACGAGCAGTACTTC. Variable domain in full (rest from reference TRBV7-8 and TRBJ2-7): GAGVSQSPRYKVAKRGQDVALRCDPISGHVSLFWYQQALGQGPEFLTYFQNEAQLDKSGLPSDRFFAERPEGSVSTLKIQRTQQEDSAVYLCASSSQGGVGYEQYFGPGTRLTVT.

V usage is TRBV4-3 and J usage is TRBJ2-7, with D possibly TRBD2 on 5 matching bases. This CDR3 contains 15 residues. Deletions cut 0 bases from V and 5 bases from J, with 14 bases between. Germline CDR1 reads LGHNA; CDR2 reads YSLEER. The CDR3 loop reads CASSQDLVGSDEQYF. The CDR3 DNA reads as TGCGCCAGCAGCCAAGATCTTGTAGGGAGCGACGAGCAGTACTTC.

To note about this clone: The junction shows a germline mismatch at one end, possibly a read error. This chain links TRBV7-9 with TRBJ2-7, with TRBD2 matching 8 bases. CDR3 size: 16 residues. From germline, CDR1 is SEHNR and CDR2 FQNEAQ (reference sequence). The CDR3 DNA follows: TGTTCCAGCAGCGCAAGGACTAGCCTCAGCTCCTACGAGCAGTACTTC. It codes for CSSSARTSLSSYEQYF.

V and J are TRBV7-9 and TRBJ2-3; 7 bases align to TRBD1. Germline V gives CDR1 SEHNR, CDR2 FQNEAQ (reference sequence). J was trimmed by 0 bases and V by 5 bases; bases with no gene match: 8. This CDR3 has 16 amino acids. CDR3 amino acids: CASSTSGTVSTDTQYF. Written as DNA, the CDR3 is TGTGCCAGCAGCACGTCCGGGACAGTCAGCACAGATACGCAGTATTTT.

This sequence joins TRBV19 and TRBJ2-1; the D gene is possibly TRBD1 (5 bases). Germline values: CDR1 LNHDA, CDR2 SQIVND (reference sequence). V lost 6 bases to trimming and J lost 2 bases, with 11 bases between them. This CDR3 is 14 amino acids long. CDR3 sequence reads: CASSRTGPYNEQFF. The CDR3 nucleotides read TGTGCCAGTAGCCGTACAGGACCCTACAATGAGCAGTTCTTC.

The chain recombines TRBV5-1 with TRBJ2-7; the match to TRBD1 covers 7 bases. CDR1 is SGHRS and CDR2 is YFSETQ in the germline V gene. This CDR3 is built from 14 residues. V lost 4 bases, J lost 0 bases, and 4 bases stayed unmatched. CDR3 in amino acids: CASSQRTGSYEQYF. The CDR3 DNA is TGCGCCAGCAGCCAAAGGACAGGCTCCTACGAGCAGTACTTC.

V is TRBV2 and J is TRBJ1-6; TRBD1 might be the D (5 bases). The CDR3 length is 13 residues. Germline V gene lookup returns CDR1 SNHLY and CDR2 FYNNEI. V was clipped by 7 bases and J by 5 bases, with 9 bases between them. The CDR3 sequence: CASTRGNNSPLHF. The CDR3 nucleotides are TGTGCCAGCACGCGGGGCAATAATTCACCCCTCCACTTT.

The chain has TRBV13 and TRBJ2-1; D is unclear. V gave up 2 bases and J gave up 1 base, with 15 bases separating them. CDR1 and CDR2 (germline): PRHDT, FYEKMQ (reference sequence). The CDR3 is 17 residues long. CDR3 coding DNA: TGTGCCAGCAGCTTATTGACTCCACGACGATCCTACAATGAGCAGTTCTTC. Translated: CASSLLTPRRSYNEQFF.

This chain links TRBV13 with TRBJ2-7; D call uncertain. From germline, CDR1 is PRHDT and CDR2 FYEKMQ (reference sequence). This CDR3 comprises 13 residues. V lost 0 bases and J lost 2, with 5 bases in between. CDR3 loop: CASSLGNTYEQYF. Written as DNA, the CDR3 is TGTGCCAGCAGCTTAGGAAATACCTACGAGCAGTACTTC.

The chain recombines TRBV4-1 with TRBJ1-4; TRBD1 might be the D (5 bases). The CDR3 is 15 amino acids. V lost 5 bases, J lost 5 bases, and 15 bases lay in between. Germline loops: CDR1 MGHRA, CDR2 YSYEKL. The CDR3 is CASSAPGTGNEKLFF. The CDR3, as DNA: TGCGCCAGCAGCGCACCCGGGACTGGAAATGAAAAACTGTTTTTT.

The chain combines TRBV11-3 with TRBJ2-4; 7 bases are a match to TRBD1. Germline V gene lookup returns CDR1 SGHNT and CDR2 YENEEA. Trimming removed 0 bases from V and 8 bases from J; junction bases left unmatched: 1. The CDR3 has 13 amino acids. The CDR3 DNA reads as TGTGCCAGCAGCTTAGACAGGGGGTACATTCAGTACTTC. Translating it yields CASSLDRGYIQYF. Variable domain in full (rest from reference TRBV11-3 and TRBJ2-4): EAGVVQSPRYKIIEKKQPVAFWCNPISGHNTLYWYLQNLGQGPELLIRYENEEAVDDSQLPKDRFSAERLKGVDSTLKIQPAELGDSAVYLCASSLDRGYIQYFGAGTRLSVL.

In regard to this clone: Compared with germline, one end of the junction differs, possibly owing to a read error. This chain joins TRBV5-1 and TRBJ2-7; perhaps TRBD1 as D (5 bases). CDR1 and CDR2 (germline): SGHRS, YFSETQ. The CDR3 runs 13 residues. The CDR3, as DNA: TGCGCCAGCAGTTTGGACAATGCCTACGAGCAGTACTTC. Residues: CASSLDNAYEQYF.